Listed below are T cell receptor beta chains from one sample, sequenced in a study of tumour-infiltrating T cells in Burkitt lymphoma. Assay: immunoSEQ multiplex PCR; the TCRdb copy retains only in-frame clones and omits some. The sample records 4,500 to 6,000 clones, approximately 10% being singletons. Sample: tumor tissue. The receptors were sampled from a human donor with diffuse large B-cell lymphoma. Both conserved end residues are part of each CDR3. Each record gives: clone size, V gene, D gene, J gene, CDR3 protein, CDR3 DNA. The D gene is left open where the match is weak. For some rows the clone size is stated as once, few or many, or as a class when expanded; others skip it.

size: NA
V: TRBV27
D: TRBD1
J: TRBJ2-5
CDR3: CASSIYGTGLQETQYF
DNA: TGTGCCAGCAGTATATACGGGACAGGGCTCCAAGAGACCCAGTACTTC

size: NA
V: TRBV5-1
D: NA
J: TRBJ1-6
CDR3: CASSPDPQGVYSPLHF
DNA: TGCGCCAGCAGCCCAGACCCACAGGGAGTATATTCACCCCTCCACTTT

size: NA
V: TRBV9
D: NA
J: TRBJ2-3
CDR3: CASSVVADTQYF
DNA: TGTGCCAGCAGCGTAGTAGCAGATACGCAGTATTTT

size: NA
V: TRBV5-5
D: NA
J: TRBJ2-7
CDR3: CASSLAGSSYEQYF
DNA: TGTGCCAGCAGCTTGGCCGGAAGCTCCTACGAGCAGTACTTC

size: few
V: TRBV10-3
D: NA
J: TRBJ2-5
CDR3: CAISPRGLETQYF
DNA: TGTGCCATCAGCCCCCGGGGGCTGGAGACCCAGTACTTC

size: NA
V: TRBV5-6
D: NA
J: TRBJ1-1
CDR3: CASSLPDPMAEAFF
DNA: TGTGCCAGCAGCTTGCCGGACCCCATGGCTGAAGCTTTCTTT

size: few
V: TRBV30
D: NA
J: TRBJ2-6
CDR3: CAWTAGTGANVLTF
DNA: TGTGCCTGGACCGCAGGGACTGGGGCCAACGTCCTGACTTTC

size: few
V: TRBV5-4
D: TRBD1
J: TRBJ1-6
CDR3: CASRTTGFNNSPLHF
DNA: TGTGCCAGCAGGACGACAGGGTTTAATAATTCACCCCTCCACTTT

size: NA
V: TRBV4-3
D: NA
J: TRBJ1-1
CDR3: CASSRNFAEAFF
DNA: TGCGCCAGCAGCCGGAATTTTGCTGAAGCTTTCTTT

size: few
V: TRBV19
D: NA
J: TRBJ1-2
CDR3: CASSIQGYGYTF
DNA: TGTGCCAGTAGTATCCAGGGCTATGGCTACACCTTC

size: NA
V: TRBV29-1
D: TRBD1
J: TRBJ2-3
CDR3: CSVELGEGGAYLRTDTQYF
DNA: TGCAGCGTTGAACTGGGAGAAGGGGGCGCTTATCTGAGAACAGATACGCAGTATTTT